The clone carrying this T cell receptor beta chain was seen a few times. The sample originates from a study of breast tumors, draining lymph nodes, adjacent tissues. In germline, CDR1 is SGHTA, CDR2 FQGNSA. The CDR3 is 12 amino acids. Trimming took 5 bases from V and 6 from J, leaving 11 bases between them. MiXCR, applied by TCRdb to the multiplex PCR reads, yields one record per CDR3 protein. The sample lists 60,000 to 70,000 distinct CDR3 sequences, roughly 50% occurring once. The clonotype originates from a female donor with breast cancer. Some clones in this sample may be carry-over from other donors' samples. This rearrangement joins TRBV7-2 to TRBJ2-7; D uncertain. The material sequenced was breast tumor tissue. Here the CDR3 reads CASSTDTAEQYF. The CDR3, as DNA: TGTGCCAGCAGCACCGATACAGCCGAGCAGTACTTC.